One and the same sample provided the 31 T cell receptor beta chains below, sequenced in a study of shared clonotypes between healthy human individuals. Method: immunoSEQ multiplex PCR; TCRdb's copy keeps in-frame clones and lacks some. The sample has approximately 1.4 million clones, around 98% seen once. Specimen: naive CD4+ T cells sorted from blood. This sample's subset: CD45RA+ positively selected. These receptors were taken from a man aged 25-45 years in good health.

This clone has a single count. The chain has TRBV19 and TRBJ2-1, with 10 bases matching TRBD2. In germline, CDR1 is LNHDA, CDR2 SQIVND (reference sequence). V lost 4 bases to trimming and J lost 10 bases; unmatched junction nucleotides: 4. The length of the CDR3 is 13 residues. CDR3: CASSTTLAGEQFF. The CDR3 coding sequence is TGTGCCAGTAGTACCACACTAGCGGGAGAGCAGTTCTTC. The whole variable domain, remainder taken from reference TRBV19 and TRBJ2-1, is DGGITQSPKYLFRKEGQNVTLSCEQNLNHDAMYWYRQDPGQGLRLIYYSQIVNDFQKGDIAEGYSVSREKKESFPLTVTSAQKNPTAFYLCASSTTLAGEQFFGPGTRLTVL.

The chain carries TRBV18 and TRBJ1-5, with no clear D. The CDR3 sequence is 15 residues long. Germline lookup yields CDR1 KGHSH and CDR2 LQKENI. V gave up 2 bases and J gave up 1 base, with 9 bases separating them. The CDR3 coding sequence is TGTGCCAGCTCACCAGGGGTAGGGAGCAATCAGCCCCAGCATTTT. This gives the protein CASSPGVGSNQPQHF.

The chain couples TRBV29-1 to TRBJ2-7; 7 nucleotides line up with TRBD1. Germline assignment: CDR1 SQVTM and CDR2 ANQGSEA. This CDR3 comprises 14 residues. Trimming took 4 bases from V and 0 from J; bases not matched to a gene: 6. CDR3 nucleotide sequence: TGCAGCGTTGCTTCAGGGGGAAACTCCTACGAGCAGTACTTC. This encodes CSVASGGNSYEQYF.

The chain couples TRBV7-9 to TRBJ2-7; TRBD1 might be the D (6 bases). Trimming pared 4 bases from V and 3 bases from J, leaving 16 bases between. Germline V gene lookup returns CDR1 SEHNR and CDR2 FQNEAQ (reference sequence). The CDR3 has 15 amino acids. The CDR3, as DNA: TGTGCCAGCAGCTCCTTTATGGGACAATACTACGAGCAGTACTTC. Translation: CASSSFMGQYYEQYF.

The genes are TRBV19 and TRBJ2-7; D possibly corresponds to TRBD2 (5 bases). There are 15 residues in the CDR3. V was pared by 3 bases and J by 5 bases, with 17 bases between. Germline V CDR1 and CDR2: LNHDA, SQIVND (reference sequence). CDR3 region: CASSIITGGSHEQYF. Here the CDR3 DNA reads TGTGCCAGTAGTATTATCACCGGAGGCTCACACGAGCAGTACTTC.

V and J are TRBV5-1 and TRBJ2-7, with 7 positions matching TRBD2. The length of the CDR3 is 15 residues. The V gene end was trimmed by 0 bases and the J gene end by 3 bases; junction bases not matched to a gene: 6. Germline CDR1 SGHRS, CDR2 YFSETQ. CDR3 in DNA: TGCGCCAGCAGCTTGGGGACTAGTTGGAACTACGAGCAGTACTTC. Translation: CASSLGTSWNYEQYF.

The chain employs TRBV6-1 and TRBJ2-3; possible D gene TRBD2, 6 bases. The CDR3 runs 12 residues. Trimming removed 7 bases from V and 5 bases from J, with 10 bases in between. Germline CDR1 reads MNHNS; CDR2 reads SASEGT. The CDR3 reads CASTPSVDTQYF. The DNA for the CDR3 is TGTGCCAGCACCCCTAGCGTAGATACGCAGTATTTT.

This clone occurred once. Distinct nucleotide sequences in the sample also encode this CDR3. This chain links TRBV9 with TRBJ2-3, with no clear D. With 0 bases removed from V and 0 bases from J, the gap between germline ends came to 5 bases. Per the germline V gene, CDR1 is SGDLS and CDR2 is YYNGEE. The CDR3 totals 14 residues. CDR3 DNA sequence: TGTGCCAGCAGCGTAGGAGCTAGCACAGATACGCAGTATTTT. Its translation is CASSVGASTDTQYF.

This chain connects TRBV5-1 to TRBJ2-7; no clear D. From germline, CDR1 is SGHRS and CDR2 YFSETQ. The CDR3 runs to 14 residues. Trimming stripped 0 bases from V and 3 bases from J, with 10 bases between. CDR3 protein: CASSLGGTYYEQYF. CDR3 sequence (DNA): TGCGCCAGCAGCTTGGGAGGTACTTACTACGAGCAGTACTTC.

This chain joins TRBV7-9 and TRBJ2-3; 9 bases align to TRBD2. V gave up 3 bases and J gave up 2 bases; unmatched junction bases: 3. Germline-derived CDR1 and CDR2 are SEHNR and FQNEAQ (reference sequence). This CDR3 has 15 amino acids. Here the CDR3 reads CASSFSGSLTDTQYF. DNA of the CDR3: TGTGCCAGCAGCTTTAGCGGGAGTCTCACAGATACGCAGTATTTT.

The chain links TRBV11-1 to TRBJ1-2; D gene uncertain. CDR1 is SGHAT and CDR2 is FQDESV in the germline V gene (reference sequence). This CDR3 has 15 amino acids. The germline V and J ends were trimmed by 1 base and 0 bases, with 9 bases remaining between them. The CDR3 spells CASSLGPEANYGYTF. DNA of the CDR3: TGTGCCAGCAGCTTAGGGCCAGAAGCTAACTATGGCTACACCTTC.

V gene TRBV5-4 combines with J gene TRBJ2-3, with a weak D call TRBD1 (6 bases). Germline CDR1 SGHNT, CDR2 YYREEE (reference sequence). The germline V and J ends were trimmed by 2 bases and 4 bases, with 14 bases remaining between them. The CDR3 sequence is 15 residues long. CDR3 in DNA: TGTGCCAGCAGCTTCGGGACACAGAATGCAGATACGCAGTATTTT. It specifies CASSFGTQNADTQYF.

This chain joins TRBV27 and TRBJ1-3; D gene ambiguous. CDR3 size: 14 residues. Germline CDR1 is MNHEY and CDR2 is SMNVEV (reference sequence). Trimming took off 9 bases at V and 1 base at J, with 13 bases between the two ends. CDR3 sequence reads: CASFTSGSGNTIYF. CDR3 bases: TGTGCCAGTTTCACCTCAGGTTCTGGAAACACCATATATTTT.

The chain joins TRBV9 to TRBJ1-1, with D unclear. The CDR3 runs to 14 residues. Trimming removed 0 bases at V and 1 base at J, with 7 bases between. Germline CDR1 SGDLS, CDR2 YYNGEE. Written as DNA, the CDR3 is TGTGCCAGCAGCGTAGACCTCCGGAACACTGAAGCTTTCTTT. This translates into CASSVDLRNTEAFF.

The chain uses TRBV11-2 and TRBJ2-7; 11 bases map to TRBD1. Germline V gene data show CDR1 as SGHAT and CDR2 as FQNNGV. This CDR3 spans 17 amino acids. The V segment lost 4 bases and the J segment 3 bases; nucleotides outside the gene matches: 11. The CDR3 is CASSSLSRTGGLYEQYF. The CDR3 coding sequence is TGTGCCAGCAGCTCACTAAGCCGGACAGGGGGCCTCTACGAGCAGTACTTC.

This clone has only one observation. The chain has TRBV4-1 and TRBJ1-3; D call uncertain. The CDR3 loop spans 13 amino acids. Trimming cost V 0 bases and J 3 bases, with 3 bases left between them. Per germline, CDR1 MGHRA and CDR2 YSYEKL. CDR3 DNA sequence: TGCGCCAGCAGCCAAGATTTTGGAAACACCATATATTTT. Translating gives CASSQDFGNTIYF.

The V call is TRBV29-1, the J call TRBJ1-1, with D perhaps TRBD1 (6 bases). The germline V gene has CDR1 SQVTM and CDR2 ANQGSEA. The CDR3 length is 15 residues. Trimming took 4 bases from V and 4 from J, leaving 19 bases between them. DNA of the CDR3: TGCAGCGTTGGTGGAAGGGGGGGCGCGGGCACTGAAGCTTTCTTT. Its protein is CSVGGRGGAGTEAFF.

The chain has TRBV5-1 and TRBJ2-5; D gene ambiguous. Trimming shortened V by 0 bases and J by 4 bases, and 7 bases separated the two germline ends. The CDR3 runs 13 residues. Germline V gene data show CDR1 as SGHRS and CDR2 as YFSETQ. The CDR3 protein is CASSLVAAETQYF. DNA of the CDR3: TGCGCCAGCAGCTTGGTTGCGGCAGAGACCCAGTACTTC. Full variable domain (missing parts from reference TRBV5-1 and TRBJ2-5): KAGVTQTPRYLIKTRGQQVTLSCSPISGHRSVSWYQQTPGQGLQFLFEYFSETQRNKGNFPGRFSGRQFSNSRSEMNVSTLELGDSALYLCASSLVAAETQYFGPGTRLLVL.

V gene TRBV5-1 combines with J gene TRBJ1-2; D is perhaps TRBD1 (5 bases). The ends were cut back, 4 bases at V and 3 bases at J, with 25 bases in the middle. Germline CDR1 and CDR2: SGHRS and YFSETQ. CDR3 length equals 18 residues. This CDR3 is CASSSAPGPSSSYYGYTF. CDR3 DNA: TGCGCCAGCAGCAGTGCCCCGGGACCCTCCTCGTCCTACTATGGCTACACCTTC.

The J gene is TRBJ2-2, the V gene TRBV7-6, with 9 bases identical to TRBD2. V dropped 5 bases and J dropped 1; count of bases not matched to a gene: 8. Germline values: CDR1 SGHVS, CDR2 FNYEAQ. The CDR3 extends over 17 amino acids. CDR3 DNA sequence: TGTGCCAGCAGCCTCCCCCTACTAGCGGGGAACACCGGGGAGCTGTTTTTT. This sequence encodes CASSLPLLAGNTGELFF.

Written as DNA, the CDR3 is TGCGCCAGCAGCCAAGTGGGACAGGGCCCAAACACCATATATTTT. Protein: CASSQVGQGPNTIYF. The chain combines TRBV4-1 with TRBJ1-3; 9 bases agree with TRBD1. Germline CDR1 and CDR2: MGHRA and YSYEKL. CDR3 length equals 15 residues. Unmatched junction bases numbered 4, after V lost 1 base and J lost 6 bases.

This sequence joins TRBV7-3 and TRBJ2-7; either TRBD1 or TRBD2 may fit D (5 bases each). Trimming took 1 base from V and 1 from J, leaving 14 bases between them. This CDR3 spans 16 amino acids. The germline V gene has CDR1 SGHTA and CDR2 FQGTGA. The CDR3 bases are TGTGCCAGCAGCTTAAGGGACCTACCCCTTTCCTACGAGCAGTACTTC. Its translation: CASSLRDLPLSYEQYF.

V is TRBV11-2 and J is TRBJ1-2; D might be TRBD1 (5 bases). This CDR3 contains 12 residues. From germline, CDR1 is SGHAT and CDR2 FQNNGV. V was trimmed by 5 bases and J by 6 bases, leaving 10 bases between them. This chain's CDR3 is CASSQGGNGYTF. The CDR3 nucleotides are TGTGCCAGCAGCCAGGGAGGAAATGGCTACACCTTC.

The rearrangement joins TRBV15 to TRBJ1-4, with D possibly matching TRBD1 (6 bases). The V end was cut by 1 base, the J end by 5 bases, with 20 bases between. Looked up from germline, CDR1 is LNHNV and CDR2 is YYDKDF (reference sequence). The CDR3 covers 18 residues. The CDR3 DNA is TGTGCCACCAGCAGAGGTTATGGGCGGACAGCCAAAAATGAAAAACTGTTTTTT. Translating gives CATSRGYGRTAKNEKLFF.

This rearrangement joins TRBV2 to TRBJ2-4; 8 positions agree with TRBD2. Germline trimming cut 6 bases from V and 3 bases from J; bases unmatched to any gene: 13. The germline V gene has CDR1 SNHLY and CDR2 FYNNEI. The CDR3 runs 17 residues. This CDR3 is CASRALLAGGGKNIQYF. CDR3 DNA: TGTGCCAGCAGGGCTCTCCTAGCGGGCGGTGGCAAAAACATTCAGTACTTC.

This rearrangement joins TRBV5-1 to TRBJ2-6; D perhaps matches TRBD2 (5 bases). CDR1 SGHRS and CDR2 YFSETQ come from the germline V gene. The CDR3 has 15 amino acids. V dropped 4 bases and J dropped 1 base, with 9 bases sitting between them. As DNA, the CDR3 is TGCGCCAGCAGCCCCCCGGGGTCTGGGGCCAACGTCCTGACTTTC. Amino acids: CASSPPGSGANVLTF.

The V and J genes are TRBV10-1 and TRBJ1-1; the match to TRBD1 covers 7 bases. There are 13 residues in the CDR3. CDR1 WNHNN and CDR2 SYGVQD come from the germline V gene (reference sequence). Trimming cost V 0 bases and J 8 bases; bases outside gene matches: 3. CDR3 protein: CASSESVQGEAFF. CDR3 sequence (DNA): TGCGCCAGCAGTGAGTCGGTACAGGGGGAAGCTTTCTTT.

This chain joins TRBV6-8 and TRBJ2-2; D is unclear. CDR1 is MNHGY, CDR2 SAAAGT, per germline. The CDR3 runs 13 residues. V lost 4 bases to trimming and J lost 5 bases, with 8 bases between them. The chain's CDR3 is CASSSSITGELFF. The CDR3 nucleotides are TGTGCCAGCAGTTCCTCTATAACCGGGGAGCTGTTTTTT.

This clone was seen a single time. The J gene is TRBJ2-1, the V gene TRBV10-3; D is perhaps TRBD1 or TRBD2 (5 bases each). Germline loops: CDR1 ENHRY, CDR2 SYGVKD. With 6 bases removed from V and 4 bases from J, the gap between germline ends came to 10 bases. The CDR3 spans 13 residues. The CDR3 bases are TGTGCCATCAGGGGGGACCCATACAATGAGCAGTTCTTC. It yields the protein CAIRGDPYNEQFF.

The genes are TRBV4-1 and TRBJ2-1; TRBD2 matches at 11 bases. This CDR3 contains 16 residues. The V and J ends lost 3 bases and 7 bases, in that order; junction bases with no gene match: 8. Looked up from germline, CDR1 is MGHRA and CDR2 is YSYEKL. The CDR3 DNA is TGCGCCAGCAGCCACCCTACTAGCGGGAGTAGGAATGAGCAGTTCTTC. It encodes CASSHPTSGSRNEQFF.

The CDR3 region is CASRGPNYGYTF. CDR3 sequence (DNA): TGTGCCAGCCGAGGGCCAAACTATGGCTACACCTTC. This chain joins TRBV2 and TRBJ1-2; D is unclear. The CDR3 is made up of 12 amino acids. V lost 8 bases and J lost 2, with 9 bases in between. Per the germline V gene, CDR1 is SNHLY and CDR2 is FYNNEI.